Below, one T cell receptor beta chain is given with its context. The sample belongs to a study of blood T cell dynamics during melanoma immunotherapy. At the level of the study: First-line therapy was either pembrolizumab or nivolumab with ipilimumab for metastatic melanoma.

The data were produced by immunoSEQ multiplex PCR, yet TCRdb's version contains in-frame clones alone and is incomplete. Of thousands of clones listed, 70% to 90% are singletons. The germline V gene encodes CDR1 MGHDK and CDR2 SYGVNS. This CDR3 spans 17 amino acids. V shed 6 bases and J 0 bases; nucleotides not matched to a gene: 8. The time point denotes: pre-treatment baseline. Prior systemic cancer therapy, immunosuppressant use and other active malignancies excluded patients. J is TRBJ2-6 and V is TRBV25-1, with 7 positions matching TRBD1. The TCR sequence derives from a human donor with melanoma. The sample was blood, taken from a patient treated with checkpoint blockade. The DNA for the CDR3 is TGTGCCAGCAGCCTACAGGGGTTGAGCTCTGGGGCCAACGTCCTGACTTTC. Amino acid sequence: CASSLQGLSSGANVLTF. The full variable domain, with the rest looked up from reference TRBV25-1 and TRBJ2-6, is EADIYQTPRYLVIGTGKKITLECSQTMGHDKMYWYQQDPGMELHLIHYSYGVNSTEKGDLSSESTVSRIRTEHFPLTLESARPSHTSQYLCASSLQGLSSGANVLTFGAGSRLTVL.